A selection of T cell receptor beta chains follows, all from one sample in a study of blood T cells in healthy people across ages. TCRdb called the 5' RACE reads again in MiXCR, with one record for every CDR3 protein. This sample has 1.5 million to 2 million distinct CDR3 sequences, with about 39% found just once. Sequencing was carried out using blood. Source of these receptors: a human donor in good health. Each CDR3 is given with its conserved first and last residue. The D gene is left open where the match is weak. Size is stated for part of the rows, as once, few or many counts, or as a class when the clone is expanded.

d_call clone_size j_call v_call cdr3_aa cdr3_nt
- - TRBJ2-7 TRBV7-9 CASSHSPYEQYF TGTGCCAGCAGCCACTCGCCGTACGAGCAGTACTTC
TRBD2 many TRBJ2-1 TRBV6-4 CASSDDSGGGNEQFF TGTGCCAGCAGTGACGATAGCGGGGGAGGCAATGAGCAGTTCTTC
- few TRBJ2-1 TRBV3-1 CASSTAHGNEQFF TGTGCCAGCAGCACGGCCCACGGCAATGAGCAGTTCTTC
- few TRBJ2-3 TRBV4-3 CASSQSRPDTQYF TGCGCCAGCAGCCAATCCCGCCCAGATACGCAGTATTTT
- many TRBJ2-1 TRBV7-2 CASSLDFLDNEQFF TGTGCCAGCAGTTTGGACTTCCTTGACAATGAGCAGTTCTTC
TRBD1 few TRBJ1-2 TRBV4-1 CASSPQGASYGYTF TGCGCCAGCAGCCCCCAGGGGGCGTCCTATGGCTACACCTTC
TRBD2 few TRBJ2-1 TRBV2 CASRGLHLWTSGTTYNEQFF TGTGCCAGCAGGGGACTTCACCTTTGGACTAGCGGAACTACCTACAATGAGCAGTTCTTC
- - TRBJ2-1 TRBV4-2 CASSQDWRGQFF TGTGCCAGCAGCCAAGATTGGAGGGGGCAGTTCTTC
- few TRBJ1-2 TRBV11-3 CASSSDTGVYGCTF TGTGCCAGCAGCTCGGACACCGGGGTCTATGGCTGCACCTTC
- - TRBJ2-1 TRBV4-1 CASSQEFTPLRGYEQFF TGCGCCAGCAGCCAGGAATTTACACCCCTCCGGGGATATGAGCAGTTCTTC
- - TRBJ2-1 TRBV29-1 CSVKAAGNEQFF TGCAGCGTTAAGGCAGCGGGTAATGAGCAGTTCTTC
- - TRBJ1-6 TRBV7-2 CASSSDGGSSPLHF TGTGCCAGCAGCTCCGACGGGGGATCTTCACCCCTCCACTTT
- - TRBJ2-1 TRBV6-5 CASRRDFPGNEQFF TGTGCCAGCAGGAGGGACTTCCCGGGCAATGAGCAGTTCTTC
TRBD2 few TRBJ2-6 TRBV5-6 CASSTWRGSSGANVLTF TGTGCCAGCAGCACTTGGCGGGGGAGCTCTGGGGCCAACGTCCTGACTTTC
- few TRBJ1-5 TRBV7-2 CASSLVGSISNQPQHF TGTGCCAGCAGCTTAGTTGGCAGTATTAGCAATCAGCCCCAGCATTTT
TRBD1 - TRBJ1-1 TRBV27 CVSSRTGGVGAFF TGTGTCAGCAGTCGGACAGGGGGCGTCGGAGCTTTCTTT
- many TRBJ2-5 TRBV7-2 CASSATLQETQYF TGTGCCAGCAGCGCAACCCTCCAAGAGACCCAGTACTTC
- - TRBJ1-2 TRBV4-3 CASSQDSGFSFHGYTF TGCGCCAGCAGCCAAGATTCGGGGTTTTCATTCCATGGCTACACCTTC
- - TRBJ2-7 TRBV12-3/TRBV12-4 CASNSGLLGEQYF TGTGCCAGCAACTCCGGACTTCTGGGCGAGCAGTACTTC
- - TRBJ2-1 TRBV7-3 CASSLKYRQRALNEQFF TGTGCCAGCAGCTTAAAATACAGGCAGAGGGCTTTGAATGAGCAGTTCTTC
- - TRBJ2-6 TRBV4-1 CASSQERPSGADVLTF TGCGCCAGCAGCCAGGAGCGGCCCTCTGGGGCCGACGTCCTGACTTTC
- few TRBJ2-7 TRBV12-3/TRBV12-4 CASSPYGPLSEQYF TGTGCCAGCAGTCCCTACGGACCGCTAAGCGAGCAGTACTTC
- few TRBJ1-6 TRBV29-1 CSVATGRYSPLHF TGCAGCGTTGCCACAGGTCGCTATTCACCCCTCCACTTT
- few TRBJ1-1 TRBV20-1 CSARGRSGYTEAFF TGCAGTGCTAGGGGCCGCTCAGGGTACACTGAAGCTTTCTTT
TRBD1 - TRBJ2-1 TRBV6-2/TRBV6-3 CASRFWTGGTEQFF TGCGCCAGCCGATTCTGGACAGGGGGCACTGAGCAGTTCTTC
- few TRBJ2-1 TRBV6-6 CASSYSRSSVYNEQFF TGTGCCAGCAGTTACTCGAGGTCCTCGGTCTACAATGAGCAGTTCTTC
- - TRBJ1-2 TRBV7-8 CASSLDGSFYGYTF TGTGCCAGCAGCTTAGATGGGTCTTTCTATGGCTACACCTTC
- - TRBJ1-2 TRBV7-9 CASSLGGGHIVYGYTF TGTGCCAGCAGCCTGGGGGGGGGACACATCGTATATGGCTACACCTTC
- few TRBJ1-5 TRBV7-9 CACRLGRDQPQHF TGTGCCTGCCGGCTGGGACGGGATCAGCCCCAGCATTTT
- few TRBJ2-5 TRBV24-1 CATSDQTLETQYF TGTGCCACCAGTGATCAAACCCTAGAGACCCAGTACTTC
- few TRBJ2-1 TRBV4-1 CASSWRAGPDNEQFF TGCGCCAGCAGCTGGCGCGCAGGGCCGGACAATGAGCAGTTCTTC
- - TRBJ1-2 TRBV4-2 CASSQIGHGYTF TGTGCCAGCAGCCAAATCGGACATGGCTACACCTTC
TRBD2 - TRBJ2-5 TRBV5-5 CASSLGPLGGAETQYF TGTGCCAGCAGCTTGGGCCCCCTCGGGGGGGCCGAGACCCAGTACTTC
- - TRBJ2-3 TRBV20-1 CSALLGESGTDTQYF TGCAGTGCTCTCCTGGGGGAGAGTGGCACAGATACGCAGTATTTT
- once TRBJ1-2 TRBV2 CASTRTVANYGYTF TGTGCCAGCACCCGGACCGTAGCTAACTATGGCTACACCTTC
- few TRBJ2-6 TRBV5-6 CASSLPTSSGANVLTF TGTGCCAGCAGCTTGCCTACATCCTCTGGGGCCAACGTCCTGACTTTC
- few TRBJ2-7 TRBV7-2 CASGVSAEHYEQYF TGTGCCAGCGGGGTCTCGGCGGAACACTACGAGCAGTACTTC
TRBD2 - TRBJ2-3 TRBV12-3/TRBV12-4 CASDDGTSGSRDTQYF TGTGCCAGCGACGATGGGACTAGCGGGAGCAGGGATACGCAGTATTTT
- few TRBJ1-1 TRBV20-1 CSATYRPGYEAFF TGCAGTGCTACTTATAGACCGGGATATGAAGCTTTCTTT
- few TRBJ1-2 TRBV4-3 CASSQELGTAYGYTF TGCGCCAGCAGCCAAGAACTCGGGACGGCGTATGGCTACACCTTC
- few TRBJ2-3 TRBV5-6 CASSSEYTDTQYF TGTGCCAGCAGCTCCGAATACACAGATACGCAGTATTTT
TRBD2 - TRBJ2-5 TRBV7-2 CASSLLLAAFQGTQYF TGTGCCAGCAGCTTATTACTAGCGGCTTTCCAAGGGACCCAGTACTTC
- few TRBJ1-2 TRBV9 CASSAGTDYNYGYTF TGTGCCAGCAGCGCCGGGACCGACTATAACTATGGCTACACCTTC
TRBD2 - TRBJ2-3 TRBV20-1 CSARAREGTQYF TGCAGTGCTAGAGCAAGGGAGGGGACGCAGTATTTT
TRBD2 - TRBJ2-1 TRBV2 CASRSTSGETYNEQFF TGTGCCAGCAGATCGACTAGCGGAGAAACCTACAATGAGCAGTTCTTC
- - TRBJ1-6 TRBV20-1 CSAREGREDSPLHF TGCAGTGCTAGAGAAGGCCGGGAGGATTCACCCCTCCACTTT
TRBD1 - TRBJ2-5 TRBV7-2 CASSLGVLQGAGETQYF TGTGCCAGCAGCTTAGGGGTTTTACAGGGGGCTGGAGAGACCCAGTACTTC
TRBD1 few TRBJ2-3 TRBV4-2 CASSQEGQEFKDTQYF TGTGCCAGCAGCCAAGAGGGACAGGAGTTTAAAGATACGCAGTATTTT
- few TRBJ2-5 TRBV4-2 CASSQLGRGLETQYF TGTGCCAGCAGCCAACTCGGCCGGGGTTTGGAGACCCAGTACTTC
- few TRBJ1-1 TRBV11-2 CASSHGTTEAFF TGTGCCAGCAGCCATGGGACAACCGAAGCTTTCTTT
- few TRBJ2-5 TRBV7-2 CASSASGPYRQETQYF TGTGCCAGCAGCGCATCAGGGCCCTATCGCCAAGAGACCCAGTACTTC